Each of the 28 T cell receptor beta chains below was sequenced from the same sample in a study of shared clonotypes between healthy human individuals. Here immunoSEQ multiplex PCR was the method, and the copy in TCRdb shows in-frame clones only, minus some. The sample comprises millions of clones, 85% to 95% of which are singletons, and about 0.13% rests with the top ten. Sequencing was carried out using naive CD4+ T cells sorted from blood. Regarding subset: CD45RA+ positively selected. These receptors were taken from a man aged 18 to 30 in good health.

The chain combines TRBV27 with TRBJ2-1, with 8 bases aligning to TRBD1. Germline V lookup: CDR1 MNHEY, CDR2 SMNVEV (reference sequence). The CDR3 consists of 16 residues. V was clipped by 1 base and J by 8 bases; unmatched bases: 10. The CDR3 bases are TGTGCCAGCAGTTTATTTGCAACAGGGGGTGAGGATGAGCAGTTCTTC. Its protein product is CASSLFATGGEDEQFF.

CDR3 DNA: TGTGCCAGCAGCTCTCCTTCTGGGGGCAGGACGGAGACGACCCAGTACTTC. This gives the protein CASSSPSGGRTETTQYF. The chain recombines TRBV5-4 with TRBJ2-5, with D possibly TRBD1 on 6 matching bases. The germline V gene has CDR1 SGHNT and CDR2 YYREEE (reference sequence). The CDR3 covers 17 residues. V dropped 3 bases and J dropped 7 bases, with 25 bases sitting between them. Together with reference TRBV5-4 and TRBJ2-5, the CDR3 gives the full variable domain: ETGVTQSPTHLIKTRGQQVTLRCSSQSGHNTVSWYQQALGQGPQFIFQYYREEENGRGNFPPRFSGLQFPNYSSELNVNALELDDSALYLCASSSPSGGRTETTQYFGPGTRLLVL.

Only a few counts were recorded for this clone. The V and J genes are TRBV11-1 and TRBJ2-1; unclear D gene. From germline, CDR1 is SGHAT and CDR2 FQDESV (reference sequence). This CDR3 spans 13 amino acids. V lost 6 bases and J lost 5, with 11 bases in between. In DNA form, the CDR3 reads TGTGCCAGCAGTTTCTCGGATAACAATGAGCAGTTCTTC. Translating gives CASSFSDNNEQFF.

The chain carries TRBV18 and TRBJ1-3; D uncertain. Trimming stripped 5 bases from V and 0 bases from J, with 14 bases between. Germline V gene sequence: CDR1 KGHSH, CDR2 LQKENI. The CDR3 spans 16 residues. The CDR3 here is CASSFQDSSSGNTIYF. In DNA, the CDR3 is TGTGCCAGCTCATTCCAGGACTCCAGCTCTGGAAACACCATATATTTT.

The chain employs TRBV6-1 and TRBJ1-5, with 9 bases that match TRBD1. This CDR3 has 15 amino acids. Trimming removed 6 bases from V and 4 bases from J; junction bases left unmatched: 7. Germline V lookup: CDR1 MNHNS, CDR2 SASEGT. CDR3 nucleotide sequence: TGTGCCAGCAGATTGGACAGGGGAAGTAATCAGCCCCAGCATTTT. Encoded protein: CASRLDRGSNQPQHF.

This chain joins TRBV30 and TRBJ1-2; no clear D. Between the trimmed V and J ends, which lost 0 bases and 6 bases, there was a span of 8 bases. This CDR3 region has 12 residues. Germline V gene sequence: CDR1 GTSNPN, CDR2 SVGIG (reference sequence). In DNA form, the CDR3 reads TGTGCCTGGAGTGTATGGAGCAATGGCTACACCTTC. Amino acid sequence: CAWSVWSNGYTF.

V gene TRBV6-5 combines with J gene TRBJ2-7; 8 bases align to TRBD1. CDR1 MNHEY and CDR2 SVGAGI come from the germline V gene. This CDR3 contains 14 residues. V shed 6 bases and J 10 bases; nucleotides not matched to a gene: 14. The CDR3 loop is CASRQDRDLSVQYF. The CDR3 coding sequence is TGTGCCAGCAGACAGGACAGGGATCTTTCGGTTCAGTACTTC.

The chain couples TRBV14 to TRBJ1-3, with no clear D. This CDR3 is 15 amino acids long. Looked up from germline, CDR1 is SGHDN and CDR2 is FVKESK. Trimming took off 1 base at V and 0 bases at J, with 7 bases between the two ends. The CDR3 here is CASSQVGSSGNTIYF. The CDR3 DNA reads as TGTGCCAGCAGCCAAGTGGGCAGCTCTGGAAACACCATATATTTT.

The J gene is TRBJ2-1, the V gene TRBV30; possible D gene TRBD2, 5 bases. Germline CDR1 and CDR2: GTSNPN and SVGIG (reference sequence). The CDR3 length is 13 residues. Trimming took 0 bases from V and 9 from J, leaving 12 bases between them. CDR3 DNA sequence: TGTGCCTGGAGTGTCGTGACTATGACTGAGCAGTTCTTC. It encodes CAWSVVTMTEQFF.

Comment on this clone: Distinct nucleotide sequences in the sample also encode this CDR3. V is TRBV5-1 and J is TRBJ1-6; D remains unclear. The length of the CDR3 is 14 residues. Germline lookup yields CDR1 SGHRS and CDR2 YFSETQ. With 0 bases removed from V and 5 bases from J, the gap between germline ends came to 6 bases. CDR3 in amino acids: CASSLGGDNSPLHF. The CDR3 nucleotides read TGCGCCAGCAGCTTGGGCGGAGATAATTCACCCCTCCACTTT.

Details on this clone: One junction end disagrees with the germline gene, perhaps due to a read error. The rearrangement links TRBV6-1 to TRBJ1-4; D is unresolved. Per germline, CDR1 MNHNS and CDR2 SASEGT. This CDR3 has 13 residues. The CDR3 sequence is CASSEGGPSRVFF. CDR3 coding DNA: TGTGCCAGCAGCGAAGGAGGCCCCTCAAGGGTGTTTTTT.

In nucleotides, the CDR3 is TGCGCCAGCAGCTTGGCCGTCTCGGACACCGGGGAGCTGTTTTTT. Translated, it gives CASSLAVSDTGELFF. The chain is built from TRBV5-1 and TRBJ2-2; D is undetermined. The V end was cut by 0 bases, the J end by 3 bases, with 9 bases between. Germline lookup yields CDR1 SGHRS and CDR2 YFSETQ. This CDR3 has 15 amino acids. The complete variable domain, with remaining parts taken from reference TRBV5-1 and TRBJ2-2, reads KAGVTQTPRYLIKTRGQQVTLSCSPISGHRSVSWYQQTPGQGLQFLFEYFSETQRNKGNFPGRFSGRQFSNSRSEMNVSTLELGDSALYLCASSLAVSDTGELFFGEGSRLTVL.

The chain employs TRBV5-1 and TRBJ2-6; D is unresolved. V lost 5 bases and J 2 bases, leaving 11 bases between the germline ends. Germline-derived CDR1 and CDR2 are SGHRS and YFSETQ. The CDR3 is 15 residues long. The CDR3: CASRLLGTGANVLTF. CDR3 bases: TGCGCCAGCAGACTCCTAGGGACTGGGGCCAACGTCCTGACTTTC.

The chain recombines TRBV19 with TRBJ1-1; 8 bases agree with TRBD1. There are 15 residues in the CDR3. V lost 6 bases and J lost 4; bases outside the gene matches: 10. Germline CDR1 reads LNHDA; CDR2 reads SQIVND (reference sequence). Here the CDR3 DNA reads TGTGCCAGTAGACGCCCAGGGGGCGGAAGCACTGAAGCTTTCTTT. Amino acid sequence: CASRRPGGGSTEAFF.

Notes on this clone: In the same sample, other DNA sequences code for this CDR3. This chain joins TRBV9 and TRBJ2-3; TRBD1 aligns across 8 bases. The J segment lost 2 bases and the V segment lost 0 bases, leaving 2 bases of the junction unmatched. The germline CDR1 and CDR2 sequences are SGDLS and YYNGEE. This CDR3 spans 15 amino acids. DNA of the CDR3: TGTGCCAGCAGCGTAGACCAGGGGGCCACAGATACGCAGTATTTT. Its protein product is CASSVDQGATDTQYF.

The V call is TRBV6-5, the J call TRBJ1-2; 7 nucleotides match TRBD1. The germline CDR1 and CDR2 sequences are MNHEY and SVGAGI. The trim removed 10 bases at V and 6 bases at J, leaving 11 bases unmatched. The CDR3 length is 13 residues. The CDR3, as DNA: TGTGCCACTAACCTCAGGGGGTCGGATGGCTACACCTTC. Translating gives CATNLRGSDGYTF.

This sequence joins TRBV19 and TRBJ2-7, with D hard to call. V shed 3 bases and J shed 3 bases, with 9 bases lying between them. The CDR3 is made up of 13 amino acids. From germline, CDR1 is LNHDA and CDR2 SQIVND (reference sequence). Written as DNA, the CDR3 is TGTGCCAGTAGTATTGGTAAGGTCTACGAGCAGTACTTC. Translating it yields CASSIGKVYEQYF.

The CDR3 protein is CASSQEGGRGRGGYTF. CDR3 nucleotide sequence: TGCGCCAGCAGCCAAGAGGGCGGCAGGGGGCGGGGAGGCTACACCTTC. This rearrangement joins TRBV4-3 to TRBJ1-2; 8 bases map to TRBD1. The CDR3 loop spans 16 amino acids. V gave up 0 bases and J gave up 8 bases; unmatched junction bases: 11. Germline V gives CDR1 LGHNA, CDR2 YSLEER.

The genes are TRBV6-1 and TRBJ2-3; TRBD2 agrees at 8 bases. In germline, CDR1 is MNHNS, CDR2 SASEGT. With 2 bases clipped from V and 0 bases from J, the junction kept 7 bases outside the gene matches. CDR3 length: 17 residues. CDR3 sequence reads: CASSESIAGLSTDTQYF. CDR3 nucleotides: TGTGCCAGCAGTGAATCAATAGCGGGACTCAGCACAGATACGCAGTATTTT.

This clone was observed once. The chain recombines TRBV6-1 with TRBJ1-5; the D gene is possibly TRBD1 (6 bases). With 7 bases removed from V and 3 bases from J, the gap between germline ends came to 16 bases. This CDR3 region has 15 residues. Germline CDR1 and CDR2: MNHNS and SASEGT. CDR3 DNA sequence: TGTGCCAGCACCCAGGGGCCCTCAAACAATCAGCCCCAGCATTTT. This codes for CASTQGPSNNQPQHF.

V gene TRBV6-5 combines with J gene TRBJ2-7; D tentatively reads TRBD1 or TRBD2 (5 bases each). The germline V gene encodes CDR1 MNHEY and CDR2 SVGAGI. V lost 2 bases and J 4 bases, leaving 18 bases between the germline ends. This CDR3 has 16 residues. The chain's CDR3 is CASSYGMGLAVYEQYF. CDR3 sequence (DNA): TGTGCCAGCAGTTACGGGATGGGGCTAGCTGTTTACGAGCAGTACTTC.

The chain combines TRBV7-2 with TRBJ2-7, with 7 positions matching TRBD1. In germline, CDR1 is SGHTA, CDR2 FQGNSA. With 2 bases clipped from V and 2 bases from J, the junction kept 6 bases outside the gene matches. The CDR3 contains 15 residues. In nucleotides, the CDR3 is TGTGCCAGCAGCTTAATAAGGCAGGGGGCCTACGAGCAGTACTTC. Translated: CASSLIRQGAYEQYF.

Worth noting for this clone: At one of its ends the junction is not consistent with the germline gene, which may arise from a read error. V is TRBV7-2 and J is TRBJ1-2, with 8 nucleotides matching TRBD1. The V gene's germline CDR1 is SGHTA and CDR2 FQGNSA. This CDR3 comprises 14 residues. CDR3: CASSSTTGGTGYAF. The CDR3 nucleotides read TGTGCCAGCAGCTCTACTACAGGGGGAACAGGCTACGCCTTC.

V gene TRBV18 combines with J gene TRBJ1-3; D is unclear. Germline loops: CDR1 KGHSH, CDR2 LQKENI. The CDR3 consists of 13 residues. Trimming left V 6 bases short and J 7 bases short, with 13 bases between. CDR3 sequence reads: CASSLTVRNTIYF. In DNA form, the CDR3 reads TGTGCCAGCTCCCTGACTGTCCGGAACACCATATATTTT.

The genes are TRBV5-4 and TRBJ1-6; maybe TRBD1 (5 bases). Germline values: CDR1 SGHNT, CDR2 YYREEE (reference sequence). CDR3 length equals 16 residues. V dropped 4 bases and J dropped 0 bases, with 11 bases sitting between them. The CDR3 DNA follows: TGTGCCAGCAGCCGGGGGGGAATCTCCTATAATTCACCCCTCCACTTT. It translates to CASSRGGISYNSPLHF.

The rearrangement uses TRBV4-1 and TRBJ2-2; the D gene is possibly TRBD2 (5 bases). The CDR3 contains 14 residues. Germline values: CDR1 MGHRA, CDR2 YSYEKL. V was cut by 4 bases and J by 6 bases, with 12 bases left in between. The CDR3 here is CASSPGGGPGELFF. The DNA of the CDR3 is TGCGCCAGCAGCCCCGGAGGAGGTCCCGGGGAGCTGTTTTTT.

The V call is TRBV11-2, the J call TRBJ1-4; D unclear. The CDR3 contains 14 residues. V lost 5 bases to trimming and J lost 8 bases, with 15 bases between them. Looked up from germline, CDR1 is SGHAT and CDR2 is FQNNGV. The CDR3 here is CASSPAGFGEKLFF. The CDR3 nucleotides are TGTGCCAGCAGCCCCGCCGGGTTCGGGGAAAAACTGTTTTTT.

The rearrangement links TRBV19 to TRBJ2-7; 10 positions agree with TRBD1. Trimming cost V 5 bases and J 6 bases; bases outside gene matches: 16. The CDR3 covers 17 residues. Germline values: CDR1 LNHDA, CDR2 SQIVND (reference sequence). In DNA form, the CDR3 reads TGTGCCAGTAGTCAACCCGTCCTCCGGGACAGGGGTGGCGAGCAGTACTTC. This encodes CASSQPVLRDRGGEQYF. The entire variable domain, with the rest obtained from reference TRBV19 and TRBJ2-7, is as follows: DGGITQSPKYLFRKEGQNVTLSCEQNLNHDAMYWYRQDPGQGLRLIYYSQIVNDFQKGDIAEGYSVSREKKESFPLTVTSAQKNPTAFYLCASSQPVLRDRGGEQYFGPGTRLTVT.